This T cell receptor (beta chain) was obtained from a study of T cell changes during pregnancy in multiple sclerosis. Assay: immunoSEQ multiplex PCR; the TCRdb copy retains only in-frame clones and omits some. The table lists roughly 120,000 clones, 92% of them singletons, with approximately 1.4% in the top ten. The sequence was collected from a female donor with multiple sclerosis, enrolled in a pregnancy study. Sequenced material: peripheral blood, taken in the third trimester of pregnancy.

CDR3 region: CASSLSGWGVDTDTQYF. The CDR3 DNA reads as TGTGCCAGCAGCTTATCAGGTTGGGGGGTGGACACAGATACGCAGTATTTT. J is TRBJ2-3 and V is TRBV11-3, with D perhaps TRBD2 (6 bases). The CDR3 is 17 residues long. Germline CDR1 is SGHNT and CDR2 is YENEEA. V dropped 2 bases and J dropped 2 bases, with 17 bases sitting between them.